This T cell receptor (beta chain) was documented in a study of shared clonotypes between healthy human individuals. Germline values: CDR1 LNHDA, CDR2 SQIVND (reference sequence). CDR3 length: 14 amino acids. V shed 6 bases and J shed 3 bases, with 11 bases lying between them. This clone is a singleton in its sample. Antigen: not known. Whole-study findings and limits: The naive CD4 repertoires of several donors were compared, and around 4.9% of clonotypes were shared. Rarefaction curves obtained for sorted subsets showed sequencing incomplete despite large depth.

CD45RA-negative memory and CD45RA+ naive subsets were split from the CD4+ cells. Data came from immunoSEQ multiplex PCR; TCRdb stores just in-frame clones and leaves some out. The sample yields approximately 980,000 clones, about 80% seen once. This TCR was sampled from a man between 18 and 29 years old in good health. The V gene is TRBV19, the J gene TRBJ1-4; D is unclear. Sample: memory CD4+ T cells sorted from blood. The subset here: CD45RA-negative fraction. For the CDR3, the DNA is TGTGCCAGTAGGCCGGTTGGGTCTAATGAAAAACTGTTTTTT. Its protein is CASRPVGSNEKLFF.